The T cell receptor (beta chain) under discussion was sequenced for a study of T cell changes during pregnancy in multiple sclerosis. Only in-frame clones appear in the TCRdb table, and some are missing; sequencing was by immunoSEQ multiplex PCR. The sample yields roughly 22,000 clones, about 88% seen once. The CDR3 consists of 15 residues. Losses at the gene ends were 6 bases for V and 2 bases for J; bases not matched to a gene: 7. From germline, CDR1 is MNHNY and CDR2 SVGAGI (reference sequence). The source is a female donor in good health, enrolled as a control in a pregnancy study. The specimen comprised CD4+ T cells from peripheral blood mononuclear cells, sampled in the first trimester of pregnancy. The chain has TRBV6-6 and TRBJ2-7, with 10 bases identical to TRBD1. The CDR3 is CASRLTGTGAYEQYF. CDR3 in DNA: TGTGCCAGCAGGTTGACCGGGACAGGGGCCTACGAGCAGTACTTC.